This T cell receptor (beta chain) was profiled in a study of cytomegalovirus exposure and HLA in healthy donors. Points from the study as a whole: TCR sequences were mostly rare, though some public TCRs occurred in many donors. TCR beta V- and J-gene trimming was later associated with a missense DCLRE1C variant.

The V end was cut by 6 bases, the J end by 5 bases, with 19 bases between. Germline-derived CDR1 and CDR2 are LNHDA and SQIVND (reference sequence). The CDR3 has 16 amino acids. 60 Vbeta and 13 Jbeta primers were used in PCR. TCRdb's table, derived via immunoSEQ multiplex PCR, lists solely in-frame clones and lacks some. This repertoire includes over 100,000 clones. Concerning this clone itself: Its antigen is not identified.

This TCR came from a woman between 35 and 50 years old in good health and CMV-seropositive. Sequencing was carried out using PBMCs. The chain is built from TRBV19 and TRBJ2-2; tentatively, D is TRBD1 (5 bases). The CDR3 nucleotides read TGTGCCAGTAGCCCGAGTTACCCACAGGATACCGGGGAGCTGTTTTTT. Its protein product is CASSPSYPQDTGELFF.